This section outlines one T cell receptor beta chain sequence together with its context. Its target is not known. Sequencing used immunoSEQ version 4 in survey mode. Method: immunoSEQ multiplex PCR; TCRdb's copy keeps in-frame clones and lacks some. The sample consists of fewer than 45,000 clones, around 90% of them appearing once. This nonspecific control used anti-CD3/anti-CD28 bead stimulation of CD4+ T cells. CD4+ T cells upregulating both CD40 ligand and CD69 were sorted as responding cells. This specimen comes from a study of persistence of HIV-infected CD4 T cells. Per the germline V gene, CDR1 is LNHDA and CDR2 is SQIVND (reference sequence). Trimming cost V 5 bases and J 3 bases; bases outside gene matches: 5. CDR3 length: 15 amino acids.

The sequence was obtained from an adult woman with HIV who was CMV-seropositive. Sequenced material: CD4+ T cells sorted from PBMCs after roughly 19-hour stimulation, taken from a patient who received antiretroviral therapy. J is TRBJ2-1 and V is TRBV19; 9 nucleotides match TRBD1. The CDR3 DNA reads as TGTGCCAGTAGTCTCGGACAGGGGAACTACAATGAGCAGTTCTTC. As protein: CASSLGQGNYNEQFF.